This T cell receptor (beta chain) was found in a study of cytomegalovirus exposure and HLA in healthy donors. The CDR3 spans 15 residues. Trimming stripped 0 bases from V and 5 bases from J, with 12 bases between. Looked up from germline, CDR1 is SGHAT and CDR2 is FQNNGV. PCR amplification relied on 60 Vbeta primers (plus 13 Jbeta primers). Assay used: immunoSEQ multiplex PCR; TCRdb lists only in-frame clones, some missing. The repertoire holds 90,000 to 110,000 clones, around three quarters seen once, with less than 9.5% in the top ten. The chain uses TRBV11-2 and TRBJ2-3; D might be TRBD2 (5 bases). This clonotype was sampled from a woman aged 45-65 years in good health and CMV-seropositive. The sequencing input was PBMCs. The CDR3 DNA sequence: TGTGCCAGCAGCTTAGATGCGTGGGCGGGAGATACGCAGTATTTT. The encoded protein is CASSLDAWAGDTQYF.